The 10 T cell receptor beta chains below were found in one sample sequenced in a study of TIL therapy for anti-PD-1-resistant metastatic lung cancer. Regarding time point: pre-treatment sample, taken before nivolumab and TIL therapy. The immunoSEQ assay was v3. TCRdb keeps only in-frame clones here, not all; method: immunoSEQ multiplex PCR. Of approximately 53,000 clones in the sample, roughly 78% were seen once. Sequenced material: blood, taken at baseline. The receptors here all came from a woman aged 30-79 years with non-small cell lung cancer.

Concerning this clone: Other DNA sequences in this sample translate to the same CDR3. This chain joins TRBV9 and TRBJ1-1; D call uncertain. CDR1 is SGDLS, CDR2 YYNGEE, per germline. This CDR3 contains 11 residues. Trimming removed 0 bases at V and 7 bases at J, with 4 bases between. The CDR3 sequence is CASSVGGEAFF. In DNA form, the CDR3 reads TGTGCCAGCAGCGTAGGCGGTGAAGCTTTCTTT.

This clone was counted between two and nine times. This chain links TRBV10-1 with TRBJ1-1; maybe TRBD1 (6 bases). Trimming removed 4 bases at V and 2 bases at J, with 8 bases between. The CDR3 extends over 13 amino acids. The germline CDR1 and CDR2 sequences are WNHNN and SYGVQD (reference sequence). The CDR3 region has the DNA TGCGCCAGCAGTGTACAGGGCAACACTGAAGCTTTCTTT. Protein: CASSVQGNTEAFF.

As to this clone: Additional DNA sequences in this sample encode the identical CDR3. This chain links TRBV5-4 with TRBJ1-1; D is ambiguous. Trimming left V 4 bases short and J 1 base short, with 8 bases between. This CDR3 is built from 13 residues. CDR1 SGHNT and CDR2 YYREEE come from the germline V gene (reference sequence). The CDR3 loop is CASSGRGNTEAFF. The CDR3 nucleotides are TGTGCCAGCAGCGGTCGGGGGAACACTGAAGCTTTCTTT.

This clone was observed a handful of times. The chain uses TRBV6-6 and TRBJ1-5, with D possibly matching TRBD1 (6 bases). Per the germline V gene, CDR1 is MNHNY and CDR2 is SVGAGI (reference sequence). The CDR3 runs to 15 residues. V lost 1 base and J 6 bases, leaving 13 bases between the germline ends. The CDR3 spells CASSYYGETGQPQHF. The CDR3 nucleotides are TGTGCCAGCAGTTACTATGGCGAGACAGGTCAGCCCCAGCATTTT.

The V call is TRBV11-2, the J call TRBJ2-5; D gene unclear. Trimming took 1 base from V and 3 from J, leaving 6 bases between them. CDR1 SGHAT and CDR2 FQNNGV come from the germline V gene. The CDR3 is made up of 13 amino acids. CDR3 coding DNA: TGTGCCAGCAGCTTAGGGCACGAAGAGACCCAGTACTTC. Protein sequence: CASSLGHEETQYF.

The chain has TRBV6-1 and TRBJ2-2; no clear D. This CDR3 has 15 amino acids. Deletions cut 5 bases from V and 4 bases from J, with 14 bases between. Germline V CDR1 and CDR2: MNHNS, SASEGT. The CDR3: CASSSQTLGTGELFF. The CDR3 DNA follows: TGTGCCAGCAGTTCCCAGACTTTGGGCACCGGGGAGCTGTTTTTT.

The chain links TRBV27 to TRBJ2-1; D might be TRBD1 or TRBD2, each matching 5 bases. Trimming cost V 8 bases and J 6 bases, with 11 bases left between them. The germline gives CDR1 MNHEY, CDR2 SMNVEV (reference sequence). This CDR3 region has 12 residues. The CDR3 nucleotides are TGTGCCAGCGAGGGACCGGGCAATGAGCAGTTCTTC. Residues: CASEGPGNEQFF.

V and J are TRBV5-1 and TRBJ2-5; TRBD1 matches at 12 bases. The CDR3 covers 15 residues. V lost 4 bases, J lost 7 bases, and 8 bases stayed unmatched. CDR1 and CDR2 (germline): SGHRS, YFSETQ. Here the CDR3 DNA reads TGCGCCAGCAGCCTAGGGACAGGGGGCGAGGGGACCCAGTACTTC. This codes for CASSLGTGGEGTQYF.

The rearrangement links TRBV5-6 to TRBJ2-7, with 12 positions matching TRBD2. The CDR3 sequence is 16 residues long. CDR1 is SGHDT, CDR2 YYEEEE, per germline. The V and J ends lost 3 bases and 0 bases, in that order; junction bases with no gene match: 4. CDR3 residues: CASSSTLAGGSYEQYF. The CDR3 DNA reads as TGTGCCAGCAGCTCTACACTAGCGGGGGGCTCCTACGAGCAGTACTTC.

On this clone: This sample includes further DNA sequences coding for the same CDR3. The chain couples TRBV27 to TRBJ1-4; D is unclear. The CDR3 spans 16 residues. Trimming stripped 2 bases from V and 0 bases from J, with 10 bases between. Germline V gene lookup returns CDR1 MNHEY and CDR2 SMNVEV (reference sequence). The CDR3 coding sequence is TGTGCCAGCAGTTTAAGAAAAGAACCAACTAATGAAAAACTGTTTTTT. Amino acids: CASSLRKEPTNEKLFF.